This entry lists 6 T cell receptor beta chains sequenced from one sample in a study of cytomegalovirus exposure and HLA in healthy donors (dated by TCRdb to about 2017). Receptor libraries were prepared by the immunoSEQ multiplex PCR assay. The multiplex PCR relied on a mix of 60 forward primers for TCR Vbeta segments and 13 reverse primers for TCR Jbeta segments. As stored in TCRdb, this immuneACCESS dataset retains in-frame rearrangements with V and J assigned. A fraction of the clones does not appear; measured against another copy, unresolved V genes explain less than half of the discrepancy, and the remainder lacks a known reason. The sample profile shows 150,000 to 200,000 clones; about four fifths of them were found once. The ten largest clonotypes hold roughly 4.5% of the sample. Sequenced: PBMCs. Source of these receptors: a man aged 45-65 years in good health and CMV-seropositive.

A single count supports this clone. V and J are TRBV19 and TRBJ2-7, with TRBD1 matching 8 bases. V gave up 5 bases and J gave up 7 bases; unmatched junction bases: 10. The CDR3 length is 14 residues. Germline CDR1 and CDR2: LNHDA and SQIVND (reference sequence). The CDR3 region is CASSSLGQGWEQYF. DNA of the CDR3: TGTGCCAGTAGTTCCCTCGGACAGGGCTGGGAGCAGTACTTC.

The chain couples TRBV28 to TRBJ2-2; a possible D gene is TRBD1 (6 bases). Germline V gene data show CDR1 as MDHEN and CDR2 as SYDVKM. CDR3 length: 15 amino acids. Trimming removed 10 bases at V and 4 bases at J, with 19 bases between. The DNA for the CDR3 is TGTGCCACCCAGCCTTCAGGGGCAGGCACCGGGGAGCTGTTTTTT. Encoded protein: CATQPSGAGTGELFF.

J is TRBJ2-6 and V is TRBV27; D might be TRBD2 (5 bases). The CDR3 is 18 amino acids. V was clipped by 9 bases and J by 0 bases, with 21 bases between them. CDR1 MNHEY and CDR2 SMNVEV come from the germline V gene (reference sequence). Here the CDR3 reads CARSNRGTIFSGANVLTF. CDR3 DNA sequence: TGTGCCAGATCTAACCGGGGAACTATTTTCTCTGGGGCCAACGTCCTGACTTTC.

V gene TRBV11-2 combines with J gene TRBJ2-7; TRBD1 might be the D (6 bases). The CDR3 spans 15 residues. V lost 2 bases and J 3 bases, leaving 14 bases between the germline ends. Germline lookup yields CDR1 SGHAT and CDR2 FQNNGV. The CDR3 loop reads CASSLSPEGVYEQYF. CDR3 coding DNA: TGTGCCAGCAGCTTATCCCCCGAGGGGGTCTACGAGCAGTACTTC.

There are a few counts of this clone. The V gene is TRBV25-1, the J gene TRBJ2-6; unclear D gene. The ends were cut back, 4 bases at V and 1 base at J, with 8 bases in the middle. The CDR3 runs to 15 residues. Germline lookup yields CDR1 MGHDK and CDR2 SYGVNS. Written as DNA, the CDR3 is TGTGCCAGCAGTGCCGAGAAGTCTGGGGCCAACGTCCTGACTTTC. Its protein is CASSAEKSGANVLTF.

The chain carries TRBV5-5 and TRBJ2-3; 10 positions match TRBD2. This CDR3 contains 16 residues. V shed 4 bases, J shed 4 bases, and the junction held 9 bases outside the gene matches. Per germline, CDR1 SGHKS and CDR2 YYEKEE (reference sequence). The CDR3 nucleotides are TGTGCCAGCAGCACCTCTAGCGGGAGTTTCGCAGATACGCAGTATTTT. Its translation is CASSTSSGSFADTQYF. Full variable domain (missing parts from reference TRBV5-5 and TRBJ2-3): DAGVTQSPTHLIKTRGQQVTLRCSPISGHKSVSWYQQVLGQGPQFIFQYYEKEERGRGNFPDRFSARQFPNYSSELNVNALLLGDSALYLCASSTSSGSFADTQYFGPGTRLTVL.